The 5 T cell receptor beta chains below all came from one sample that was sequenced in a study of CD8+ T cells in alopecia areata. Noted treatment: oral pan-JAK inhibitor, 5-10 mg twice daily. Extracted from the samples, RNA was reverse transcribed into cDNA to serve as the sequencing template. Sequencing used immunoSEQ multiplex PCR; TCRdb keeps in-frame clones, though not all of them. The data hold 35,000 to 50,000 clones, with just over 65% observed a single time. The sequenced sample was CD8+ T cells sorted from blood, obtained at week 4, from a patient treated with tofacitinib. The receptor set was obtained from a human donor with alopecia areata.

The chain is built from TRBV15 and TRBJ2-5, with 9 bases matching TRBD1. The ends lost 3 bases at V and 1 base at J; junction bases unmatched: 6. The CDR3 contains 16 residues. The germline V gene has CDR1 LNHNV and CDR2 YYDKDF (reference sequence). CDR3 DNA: TGTGCCACCAGCAGGACTCGACAGGGGGTCCAAGAGACCCAGTACTTC. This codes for CATSRTRQGVQETQYF.

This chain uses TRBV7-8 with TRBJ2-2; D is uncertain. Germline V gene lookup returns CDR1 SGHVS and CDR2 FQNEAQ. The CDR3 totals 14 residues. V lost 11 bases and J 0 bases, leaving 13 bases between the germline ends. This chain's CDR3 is CALNLHANTGELFF. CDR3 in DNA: TGTGCCCTTAACCTCCACGCGAACACCGGGGAGCTGTTTTTT. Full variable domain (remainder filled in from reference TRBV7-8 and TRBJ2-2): GAGVSQSPRYKVAKRGQDVALRCDPISGHVSLFWYQQALGQGPEFLTYFQNEAQLDKSGLPSDRFFAERPEGSVSTLKIQRTQQEDSAVYLCALNLHANTGELFFGEGSRLTVL.

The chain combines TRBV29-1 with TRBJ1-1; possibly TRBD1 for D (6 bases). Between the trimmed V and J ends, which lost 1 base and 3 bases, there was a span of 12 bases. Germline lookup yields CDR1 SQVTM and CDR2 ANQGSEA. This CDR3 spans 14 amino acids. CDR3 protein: CSVEGHRVDTEAFF. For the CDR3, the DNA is TGCAGCGTTGAAGGCCACAGGGTTGACACTGAAGCTTTCTTT.

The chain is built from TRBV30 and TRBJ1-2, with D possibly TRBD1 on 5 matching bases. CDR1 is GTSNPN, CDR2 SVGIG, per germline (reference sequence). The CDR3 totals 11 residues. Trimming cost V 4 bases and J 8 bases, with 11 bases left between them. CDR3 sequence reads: CAWTGGNGYTF. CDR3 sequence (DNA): TGTGCCTGGACGGGGGGGAACGGCTACACCTTC.

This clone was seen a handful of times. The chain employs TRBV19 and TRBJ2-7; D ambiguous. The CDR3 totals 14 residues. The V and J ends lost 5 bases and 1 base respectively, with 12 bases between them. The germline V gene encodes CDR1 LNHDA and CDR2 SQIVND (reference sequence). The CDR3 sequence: CASSPQFTSYEQYF. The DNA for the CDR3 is TGTGCCAGTAGTCCACAGTTTACTTCCTACGAGCAGTACTTC.